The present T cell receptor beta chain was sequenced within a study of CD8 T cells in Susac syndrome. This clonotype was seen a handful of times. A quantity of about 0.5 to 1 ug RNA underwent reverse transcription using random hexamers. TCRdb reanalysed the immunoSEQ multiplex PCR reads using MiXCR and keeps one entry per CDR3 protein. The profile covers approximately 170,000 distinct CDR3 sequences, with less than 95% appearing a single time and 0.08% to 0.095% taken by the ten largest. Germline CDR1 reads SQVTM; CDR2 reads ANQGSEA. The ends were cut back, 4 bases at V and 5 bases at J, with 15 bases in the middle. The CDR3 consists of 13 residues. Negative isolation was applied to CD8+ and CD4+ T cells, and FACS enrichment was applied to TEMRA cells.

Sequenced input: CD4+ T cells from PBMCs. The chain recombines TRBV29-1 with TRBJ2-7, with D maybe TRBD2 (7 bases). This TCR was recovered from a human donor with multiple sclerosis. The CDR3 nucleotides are TGCAGCGTTGGGGGGGGGCAGTCCCACGAGCAGTACTTC. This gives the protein CSVGGGQSHEQYF.